Listed below are T cell receptor beta chains from one sample, sequenced in a study of cytomegalovirus exposure and HLA in healthy donors. Libraries were prepared by immunoSEQ multiplex PCR; TCRdb keeps only in-frame clonotypes and omits some of them. The table lists under 300,000 clones, 85% to 90% of them singletons. The sequencing sample was made of PBMCs. The receptors originated from a woman under 30 in good health and CMV-seronegative. The CDR3 runs from the conserved cysteine through the conserved F or W. A D gene is named only where the DNA matches it firmly. Clone sizes are given selectively: once, few, many, or a class where the clone is expanded.

abundance: -
d_gene: -
j_gene: TRBJ2-1
v_gene: TRBV4-3
CDR3nt: TGCGCCAGCAGCCACGATTATAGCGGCAACTCCTACAATGAGCAGTTCTTC
CDR3aa: CASSHDYSGNSYNEQFF

abundance: -
d_gene: -
j_gene: TRBJ1-2
v_gene: TRBV4-1
CDR3nt: TGCGCCAGCAGCCCTAGGACAGTCGAAGATGGCTACACCTTC
CDR3aa: CASSPRTVEDGYTF

abundance: -
d_gene: TRBD1
j_gene: TRBJ1-1
v_gene: TRBV5-6
CDR3nt: TGTGCCAGCAGTCAGGGGGACACTGAAGCTTTCTTT
CDR3aa: CASSQGDTEAFF

abundance: -
d_gene: TRBD1
j_gene: TRBJ1-2
v_gene: TRBV7-9
CDR3nt: TGTGCCAGCAGCCCTCCCGGGACAGGACGCTATGGCTACACCTTC
CDR3aa: CASSPPGTGRYGYTF

abundance: -
d_gene: -
j_gene: TRBJ2-5
v_gene: TRBV4-1
CDR3nt: TGCGCCAGCAGCCAAGGGACTAAGGGGCTAGCAGGGGAGACCCAGTACTTC
CDR3aa: CASSQGTKGLAGETQYF

abundance: -
d_gene: TRBD2
j_gene: TRBJ2-2
v_gene: TRBV19
CDR3nt: TGTGCCAGTACCCTCACGGGGGGGGGCCCGAACACCGGGGAGCTGTTTTTT
CDR3aa: CASTLTGGGPNTGELFF

abundance: -
d_gene: TRBD1
j_gene: TRBJ2-1
v_gene: TRBV18
CDR3nt: TGTGCCAGCTCGGTGGGACAGCAACCCGTCAATGAGCAGTTCTTC
CDR3aa: CASSVGQQPVNEQFF

abundance: -
d_gene: -
j_gene: TRBJ1-1
v_gene: TRBV11-2
CDR3nt: TGTGCCAGCAGCTTAGCGGCAGGGAACACTGAAGCTTTCTTT
CDR3aa: CASSLAAGNTEAFF

abundance: -
d_gene: TRBD1
j_gene: TRBJ1-3
v_gene: TRBV6-5
CDR3nt: TGTGCCAGCAGATCTATGACAGGGACTGGAAACACCATATATTTT
CDR3aa: CASRSMTGTGNTIYF

abundance: -
d_gene: TRBD1
j_gene: TRBJ1-6
v_gene: TRBV11-2
CDR3nt: TGTGCCAGCAGCCGCGAAAACAGGGGGAATTCACCCCTCCACTTT
CDR3aa: CASSRENRGNSPLHF

abundance: -
d_gene: TRBD1
j_gene: TRBJ2-7
v_gene: TRBV11-2
CDR3nt: TGTGCCAGCAGCTTCAGTGGGACAGTCTACGAGCAGTACTTC
CDR3aa: CASSFSGTVYEQYF

abundance: -
d_gene: -
j_gene: TRBJ2-1
v_gene: TRBV28
CDR3nt: TGTGCCAGCAGTTTTTCCTCCCGGGACACAGATTTAAACAATGAGCAGTTCTTC
CDR3aa: CASSFSSRDTDLNNEQFF

abundance: -
d_gene: TRBD2
j_gene: TRBJ2-1
v_gene: TRBV11-2
CDR3nt: TGTGCCAGCAGCTTAGCAGGGACTAGCGGGGCAGGTGAGCAGTTCTTC
CDR3aa: CASSLAGTSGAGEQFF

abundance: -
d_gene: -
j_gene: TRBJ1-2
v_gene: TRBV10-3
CDR3nt: TGTGCCATCAGTGATTTGTCAACAGCCACCAACTATGGCTACACCTTC
CDR3aa: CAISDLSTATNYGYTF

abundance: few
d_gene: TRBD1
j_gene: TRBJ1-2
v_gene: TRBV27
CDR3nt: TGTGCCAGCAGTGGGCCGGGACAGGAATATGGCTACACCTTC
CDR3aa: CASSGPGQEYGYTF

abundance: -
d_gene: TRBD2
j_gene: TRBJ2-7
v_gene: TRBV19
CDR3nt: TGTGCCAGTAGTTCCGGGGGGTACTACGAGCAGTACTTC
CDR3aa: CASSSGGYYEQYF

abundance: -
d_gene: -
j_gene: TRBJ1-4
v_gene: TRBV7-2
CDR3nt: TGTGCCAGCAGCTTTGGCAGGGGCGCTGAAAAACTGTTTTTT
CDR3aa: CASSFGRGAEKLFF

abundance: -
d_gene: TRBD1
j_gene: TRBJ2-1
v_gene: TRBV7-9
CDR3nt: TGTGCCAGCAGCCACAGGGGGGATGAGCAGTTCTTC
CDR3aa: CASSHRGDEQFF

abundance: -
d_gene: TRBD1
j_gene: TRBJ2-3
v_gene: TRBV27
CDR3nt: TGTGCCAGCAGTAAAGACAGGGCTGCTGATACGCAGTATTTT
CDR3aa: CASSKDRAADTQYF

abundance: -
d_gene: -
j_gene: TRBJ1-2
v_gene: TRBV28
CDR3nt: TGTGCCAGCAGTTTGGATGGACACCCCCCGGATTATGGCTACACCTTC
CDR3aa: CASSLDGHPPDYGYTF

abundance: few
d_gene: -
j_gene: TRBJ2-7
v_gene: TRBV7-2
CDR3nt: TGTGCCAGCAGCTTAGCCCCGACAGCGAGTTCCTACGAGCAGTACTTC
CDR3aa: CASSLAPTASSYEQYF

abundance: -
d_gene: -
j_gene: TRBJ1-2
v_gene: TRBV19
CDR3nt: TGTGCCAGTAGTATTTTTTTCTCGGGCCAGGGGTATGGCTACACCTTC
CDR3aa: CASSIFFSGQGYGYTF

abundance: -
d_gene: TRBD2
j_gene: TRBJ2-2
v_gene: TRBV28
CDR3nt: TGTGCCAGCAGTTTGGTAGCGGGGGTCACCGGGGAGCTGTTTTTT
CDR3aa: CASSLVAGVTGELFF

abundance: once
d_gene: -
j_gene: TRBJ2-1
v_gene: TRBV29-1
CDR3nt: TGCAGCGTTGAAGATCTGGCGGGGGCATTCAATGAGCAGTTCTTC
CDR3aa: CSVEDLAGAFNEQFF

abundance: -
d_gene: -
j_gene: TRBJ1-1
v_gene: TRBV18
CDR3nt: TGTGCCAGCTCAATAGAGACGGCAGGAACTGAAGCTTTCTTT
CDR3aa: CASSIETAGTEAFF

abundance: -
d_gene: TRBD2
j_gene: TRBJ2-5
v_gene: TRBV6-1
CDR3nt: TGTGCCAGCAGTGAAACCCCTAGCGGGGCTAAAGAGACCCAGTACTTC
CDR3aa: CASSETPSGAKETQYF

abundance: -
d_gene: TRBD1
j_gene: TRBJ1-2
v_gene: TRBV4-1
CDR3nt: TGCGCCAGCAGCCAAGTTACAGGGGGACTTAACTATGGCTACACCTTC
CDR3aa: CASSQVTGGLNYGYTF

abundance: -
d_gene: TRBD1
j_gene: TRBJ1-5
v_gene: TRBV7-9
CDR3nt: TGTGCCAGCAGCTTATCAGGGGGCTATCAGCCCCAGCATTTT
CDR3aa: CASSLSGGYQPQHF

abundance: once
d_gene: -
j_gene: TRBJ2-1
v_gene: TRBV7-2
CDR3nt: TGTGCCAGCAGCCCGTCCAATGAGCAGTTCTTC
CDR3aa: CASSPSNEQFF

abundance: -
d_gene: TRBD1
j_gene: TRBJ1-2
v_gene: TRBV29-1
CDR3nt: TGCAGCGTTGCACGGGCAGGGGGAGGCTACACCTTC
CDR3aa: CSVARAGGGYTF

abundance: -
d_gene: -
j_gene: TRBJ2-4
v_gene: TRBV5-1
CDR3nt: TGCGCCAGCAGCTTGGCGGGGCAGGGGTCGGGCAACATTCAGTACTTC
CDR3aa: CASSLAGQGSGNIQYF

abundance: -
d_gene: -
j_gene: TRBJ1-1
v_gene: TRBV18
CDR3nt: TGTGCCAGCTCACGCGGACACCCTAACACTGAAGCTTTCTTT
CDR3aa: CASSRGHPNTEAFF

abundance: -
d_gene: -
j_gene: TRBJ1-6
v_gene: TRBV7-3
CDR3nt: TGTGCCAGCAGCTATAGGCGGGAAGGTATCTCCTATAATTCACCCCTCCACTTT
CDR3aa: CASSYRREGISYNSPLHF

abundance: few
d_gene: -
j_gene: TRBJ1-2
v_gene: TRBV9
CDR3nt: TGTGCCAGCAGCGCCGGGATGGGGGCGCGTGGCTACACCTTC
CDR3aa: CASSAGMGARGYTF

abundance: -
d_gene: TRBD1
j_gene: TRBJ1-6
v_gene: TRBV27
CDR3nt: TGTGCCAGCAGTTTAGACAGGGGGAATTCACCCCTCCACTTT
CDR3aa: CASSLDRGNSPLHF

abundance: -
d_gene: -
j_gene: TRBJ2-5
v_gene: TRBV5-4
CDR3nt: TGTGCCAGCAGCCGCGTCGGTCAAGAGACCCAGTACTTC
CDR3aa: CASSRVGQETQYF

abundance: -
d_gene: TRBD1
j_gene: TRBJ2-5
v_gene: TRBV5-1
CDR3nt: TGCGCCAGCAGCTTGGCCGGGACAGATGAAGAGACCCAGTACTTC
CDR3aa: CASSLAGTDEETQYF

abundance: once
d_gene: -
j_gene: TRBJ1-3
v_gene: TRBV5-1
CDR3nt: TGCGCCACCCGGACAGAGCCTGGAAACACCATATATTTT
CDR3aa: CATRTEPGNTIYF

abundance: -
d_gene: TRBD1
j_gene: TRBJ2-2
v_gene: TRBV6-5
CDR3nt: TGTGCCAGCAGTTACCTAGGACAGGGTAACACCGGGGAGCTGTTTTTT
CDR3aa: CASSYLGQGNTGELFF

abundance: -
d_gene: -
j_gene: TRBJ2-3
v_gene: TRBV4-1
CDR3nt: TGCGCCAGCAGCCAAGTGTTGACAGGACGTAGCACAGATACGCAGTATTTT
CDR3aa: CASSQVLTGRSTDTQYF

abundance: -
d_gene: -
j_gene: TRBJ2-3
v_gene: TRBV25-1
CDR3nt: TGTGCCAGCAGTGAATTTGGGACATTCTCTAGCACAGATACGCAGTATTTT
CDR3aa: CASSEFGTFSSTDTQYF

abundance: -
d_gene: TRBD1
j_gene: TRBJ1-1
v_gene: TRBV4-1
CDR3nt: TGCGCCAGCGGTTGGGTCAGGGGGTACACTGAAGCTTTCTTT
CDR3aa: CASGWVRGYTEAFF

abundance: -
d_gene: TRBD1
j_gene: TRBJ2-5
v_gene: TRBV6-5
CDR3nt: TGTGCCAGCAGTAAGGGACAGGGGGGGGCCCAGTACTTC
CDR3aa: CASSKGQGGAQYF

abundance: -
d_gene: TRBD2
j_gene: TRBJ2-3
v_gene: TRBV28
CDR3nt: TGTGCCAGCAGTCCACCCGGCGGGGGTGCAGATACGCAGTATTTT
CDR3aa: CASSPPGGGADTQYF

abundance: -
d_gene: -
j_gene: TRBJ2-2
v_gene: TRBV15
CDR3nt: TGTGCCACCAGTGGGCTCAGAAACACCGGGGAGCTGTTTTTT
CDR3aa: CATSGLRNTGELFF